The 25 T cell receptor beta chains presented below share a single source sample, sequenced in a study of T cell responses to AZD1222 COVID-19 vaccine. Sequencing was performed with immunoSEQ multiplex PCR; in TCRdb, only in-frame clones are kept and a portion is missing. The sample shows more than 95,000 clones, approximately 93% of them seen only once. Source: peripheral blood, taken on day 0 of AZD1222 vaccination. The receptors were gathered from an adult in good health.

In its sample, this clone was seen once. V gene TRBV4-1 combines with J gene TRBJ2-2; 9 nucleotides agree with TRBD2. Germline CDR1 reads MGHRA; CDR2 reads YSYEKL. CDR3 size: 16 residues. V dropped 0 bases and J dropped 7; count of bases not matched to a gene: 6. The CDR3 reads CASSQEGGRAIGELFF. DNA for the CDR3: TGCGCCAGCAGCCAAGAGGGCGGGAGGGCCATCGGGGAGCTGTTTTTT.

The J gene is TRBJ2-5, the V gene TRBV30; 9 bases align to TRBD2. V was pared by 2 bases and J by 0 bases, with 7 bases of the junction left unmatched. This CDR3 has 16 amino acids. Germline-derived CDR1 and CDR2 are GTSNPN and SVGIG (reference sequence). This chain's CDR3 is CAWSIFAGGYQETQYF. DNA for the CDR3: TGTGCCTGGAGTATTTTTGCGGGAGGGTACCAAGAGACCCAGTACTTC.

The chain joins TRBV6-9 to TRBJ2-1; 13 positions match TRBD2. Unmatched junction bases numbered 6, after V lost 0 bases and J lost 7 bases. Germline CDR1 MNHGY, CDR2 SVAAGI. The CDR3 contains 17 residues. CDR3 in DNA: TGTGCCAGCAGTTATTCGGTACTAGCGGGAGGGGGGAATGAGCAGTTCTTC. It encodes CASSYSVLAGGGNEQFF.

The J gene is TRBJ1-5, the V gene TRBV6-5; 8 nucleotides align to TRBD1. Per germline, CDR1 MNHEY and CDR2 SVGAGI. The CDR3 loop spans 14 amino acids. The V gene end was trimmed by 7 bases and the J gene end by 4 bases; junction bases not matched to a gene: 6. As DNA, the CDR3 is TGTGCCAGCAAAAGAGACAGGGGAAATCAGCCCCAGCATTTT. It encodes CASKRDRGNQPQHF.

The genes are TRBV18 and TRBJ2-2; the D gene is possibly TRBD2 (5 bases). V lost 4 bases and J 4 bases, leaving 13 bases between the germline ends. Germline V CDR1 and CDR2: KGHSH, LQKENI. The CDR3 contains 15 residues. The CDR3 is CASSRQEAFTGELFF. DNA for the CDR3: TGTGCCAGCTCACGGCAGGAGGCCTTCACCGGGGAGCTGTTTTTT.

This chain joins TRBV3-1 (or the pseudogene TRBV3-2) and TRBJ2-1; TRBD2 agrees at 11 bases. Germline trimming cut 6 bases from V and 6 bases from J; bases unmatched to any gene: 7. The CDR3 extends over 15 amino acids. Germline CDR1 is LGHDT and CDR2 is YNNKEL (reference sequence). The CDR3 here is CASSELAGVSNEQFF. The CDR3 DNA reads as TGTGCCAGCAGTGAACTAGCGGGAGTTTCCAATGAGCAGTTCTTC.

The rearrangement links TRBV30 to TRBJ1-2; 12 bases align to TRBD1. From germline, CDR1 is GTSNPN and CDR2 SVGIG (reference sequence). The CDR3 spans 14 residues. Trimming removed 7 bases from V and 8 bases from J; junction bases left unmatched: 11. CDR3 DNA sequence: TGTGCCTCGGAGGGGACAGGGGGCATCTGGGGCTACACCTTC. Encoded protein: CASEGTGGIWGYTF.

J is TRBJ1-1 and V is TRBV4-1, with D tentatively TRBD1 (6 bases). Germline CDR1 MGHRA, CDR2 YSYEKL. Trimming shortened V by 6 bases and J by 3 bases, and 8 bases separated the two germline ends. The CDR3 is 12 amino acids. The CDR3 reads CASRKGDTEAFF. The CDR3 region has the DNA TGCGCCAGCAGAAAGGGGGACACTGAAGCTTTCTTT.

This chain's CDR3 is CASRRQGIEYEQYF. The CDR3, as DNA: TGTGCCAGCAGGAGACAGGGTATTGAGTACGAGCAGTACTTC. J is TRBJ2-7 and V is TRBV6-5, with 7 nucleotides matching TRBD1. V was pared by 6 bases and J by 4 bases, with 9 bases of the junction left unmatched. The CDR3 totals 14 residues. Germline lookup yields CDR1 MNHEY and CDR2 SVGAGI.

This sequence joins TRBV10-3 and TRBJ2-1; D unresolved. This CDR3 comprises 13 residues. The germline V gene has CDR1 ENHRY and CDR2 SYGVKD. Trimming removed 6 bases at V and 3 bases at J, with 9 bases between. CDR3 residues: CAIRPESYNEQFF. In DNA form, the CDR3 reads TGTGCCATCAGGCCGGAGAGCTACAATGAGCAGTTCTTC.

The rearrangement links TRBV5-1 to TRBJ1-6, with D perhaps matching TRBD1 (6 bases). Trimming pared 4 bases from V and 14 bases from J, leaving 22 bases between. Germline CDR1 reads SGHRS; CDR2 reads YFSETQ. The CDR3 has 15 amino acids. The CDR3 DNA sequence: TGCGCCAGCAGCACCGTCCCAGGGGCCGTCTCGGCCCTCCACTTT. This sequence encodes CASSTVPGAVSALHF. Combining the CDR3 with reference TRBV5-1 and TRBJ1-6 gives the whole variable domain KAGVTQTPRYLIKTRGQQVTLSCSPISGHRSVSWYQQTPGQGLQFLFEYFSETQRNKGNFPGRFSGRQFSNSRSEMNVSTLELGDSALYLCASSTVPGAVSALHFGNGTRLTVT.

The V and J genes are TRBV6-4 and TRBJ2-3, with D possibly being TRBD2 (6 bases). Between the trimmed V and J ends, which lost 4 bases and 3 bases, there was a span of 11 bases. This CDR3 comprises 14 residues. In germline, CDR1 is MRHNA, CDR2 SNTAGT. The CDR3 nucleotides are TGTGCCAGCAGTGTTACGGGAGCTACAGATACGCAGTATTTT. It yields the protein CASSVTGATDTQYF.

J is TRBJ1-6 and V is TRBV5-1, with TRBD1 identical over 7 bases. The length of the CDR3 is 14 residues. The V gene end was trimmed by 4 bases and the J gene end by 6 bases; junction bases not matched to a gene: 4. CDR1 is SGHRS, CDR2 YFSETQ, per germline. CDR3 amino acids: CASSVPGGNSPLHF. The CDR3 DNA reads TGCGCCAGCAGCGTCCCAGGGGGTAATTCACCCCTCCACTTT. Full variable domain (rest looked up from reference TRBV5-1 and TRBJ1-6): KAGVTQTPRYLIKTRGQQVTLSCSPISGHRSVSWYQQTPGQGLQFLFEYFSETQRNKGNFPGRFSGRQFSNSRSEMNVSTLELGDSALYLCASSVPGGNSPLHFGNGTRLTVT.

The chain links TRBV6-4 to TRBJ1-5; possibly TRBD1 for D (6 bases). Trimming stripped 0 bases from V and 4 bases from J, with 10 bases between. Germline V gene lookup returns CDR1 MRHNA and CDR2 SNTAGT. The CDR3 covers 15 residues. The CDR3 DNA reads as TGTGCCAGCAGTGACTCGGGGGGGCCGAATCAGCCCCAGCATTTT. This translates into CASSDSGGPNQPQHF.

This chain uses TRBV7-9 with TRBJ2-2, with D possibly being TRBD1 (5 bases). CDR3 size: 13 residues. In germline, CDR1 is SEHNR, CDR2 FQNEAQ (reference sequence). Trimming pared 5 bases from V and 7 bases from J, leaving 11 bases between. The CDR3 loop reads CASSPRGDGELFF. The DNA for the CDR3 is TGTGCCAGCAGCCCTAGGGGTGACGGGGAGCTGTTTTTT. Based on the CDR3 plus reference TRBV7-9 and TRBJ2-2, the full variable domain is DTGVSQNPRHKITKRGQNVTFRCDPISEHNRLYWYRQTLGQGPEFLTYFQNEAQLEKSRLLSDRFSAERPKGSFSTLEIQRTEQGDSAMYLCASSPRGDGELFFGEGSRLTVL.

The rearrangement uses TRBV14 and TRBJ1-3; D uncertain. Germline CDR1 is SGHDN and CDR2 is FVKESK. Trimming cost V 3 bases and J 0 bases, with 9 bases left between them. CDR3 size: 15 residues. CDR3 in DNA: TGTGCCAGCAGCCACCAGGTCACCTCTGGAAACACCATATATTTT. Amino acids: CASSHQVTSGNTIYF.

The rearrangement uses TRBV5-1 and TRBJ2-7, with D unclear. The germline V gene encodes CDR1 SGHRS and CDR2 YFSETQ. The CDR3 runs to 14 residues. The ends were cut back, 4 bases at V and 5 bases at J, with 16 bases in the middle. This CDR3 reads CASSLPTGFDEQYF. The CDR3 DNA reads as TGCGCCAGCAGCCTACCCACCGGGTTCGACGAGCAGTACTTC.

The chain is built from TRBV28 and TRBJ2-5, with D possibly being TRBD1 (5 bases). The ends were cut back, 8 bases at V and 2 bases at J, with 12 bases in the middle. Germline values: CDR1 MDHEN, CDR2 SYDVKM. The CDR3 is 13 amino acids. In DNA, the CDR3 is TGTGCCAGCGGATGGACAACACAAGAGACCCAGTACTTC. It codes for CASGWTTQETQYF.

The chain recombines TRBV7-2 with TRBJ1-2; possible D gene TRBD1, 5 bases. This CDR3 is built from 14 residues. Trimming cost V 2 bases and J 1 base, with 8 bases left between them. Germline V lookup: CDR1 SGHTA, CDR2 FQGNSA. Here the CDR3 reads CASSLNRHNYGYTF. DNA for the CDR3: TGTGCCAGCAGCTTAAACAGGCATAACTATGGCTACACCTTC.

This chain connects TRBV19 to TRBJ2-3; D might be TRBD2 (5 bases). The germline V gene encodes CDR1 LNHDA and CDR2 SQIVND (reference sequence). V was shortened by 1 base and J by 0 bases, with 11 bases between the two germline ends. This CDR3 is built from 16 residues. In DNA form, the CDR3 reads TGTGCCAGTAGTATAGCTGAAGCGGAAAGCACAGATACGCAGTATTTT. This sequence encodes CASSIAEAESTDTQYF. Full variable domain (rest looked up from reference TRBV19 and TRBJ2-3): DGGITQSPKYLFRKEGQNVTLSCEQNLNHDAMYWYRQDPGQGLRLIYYSQIVNDFQKGDIAEGYSVSREKKESFPLTVTSAQKNPTAFYLCASSIAEAESTDTQYFGPGTRLTVL.

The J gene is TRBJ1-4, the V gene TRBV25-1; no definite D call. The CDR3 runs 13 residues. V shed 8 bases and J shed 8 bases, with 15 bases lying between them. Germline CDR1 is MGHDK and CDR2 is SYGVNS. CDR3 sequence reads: CASHSTQSEKLFF. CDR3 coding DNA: TGTGCCAGCCACTCCACTCAGAGCGAAAAACTGTTTTTT.

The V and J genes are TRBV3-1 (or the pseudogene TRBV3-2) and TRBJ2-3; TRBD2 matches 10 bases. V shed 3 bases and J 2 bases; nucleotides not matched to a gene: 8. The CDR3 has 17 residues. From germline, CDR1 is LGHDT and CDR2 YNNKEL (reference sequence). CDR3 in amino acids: CASSQVTSGSVTDTQYF. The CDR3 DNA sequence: TGTGCCAGCAGCCAGGTGACTAGCGGGTCTGTCACAGATACGCAGTATTTT.

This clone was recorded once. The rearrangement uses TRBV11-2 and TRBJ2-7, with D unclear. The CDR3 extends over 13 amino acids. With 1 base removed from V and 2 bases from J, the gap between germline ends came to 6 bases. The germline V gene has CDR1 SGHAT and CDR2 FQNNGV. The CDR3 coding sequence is TGTGCCAGCAGCTTAGTTAAAACCTACGAGCAGTACTTC. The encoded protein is CASSLVKTYEQYF.

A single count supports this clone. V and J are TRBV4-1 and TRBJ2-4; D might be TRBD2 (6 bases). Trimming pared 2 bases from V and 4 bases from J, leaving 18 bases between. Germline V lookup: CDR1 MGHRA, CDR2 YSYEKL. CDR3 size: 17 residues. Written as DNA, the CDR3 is TGCGCCAGCAGCCAAATAGGTAGCGGACGCGCGAAAAACATTCAGTACTTC. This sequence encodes CASSQIGSGRAKNIQYF.

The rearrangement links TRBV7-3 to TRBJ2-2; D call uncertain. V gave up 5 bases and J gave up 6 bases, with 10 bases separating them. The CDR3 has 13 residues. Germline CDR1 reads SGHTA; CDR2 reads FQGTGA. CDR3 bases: TGTGCCAGCAGCCTCATGTCCGCCGGGGAGCTGTTTTTT. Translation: CASSLMSAGELFF.